Listed below are T cell receptor beta chains from one sample, sequenced in a study of T cell repertoires in cytomegalovirus infection. MiXCR was run by TCRdb on the reads, yielding one entry per CDR3 protein. The table includes fewer than 650,000 distinct CDR3 sequences, roughly 42% detected once. Their specific antigens are unknown. Specimen: cultured PBMCs, collected from culture after CMV antigen stimulation. These receptors all come from a human donor in good health (CMV status not recorded). Some clones in this sample may be carry-over from other donors' samples. The CDR3 runs from the conserved cysteine through the conserved F or W. Fields, in order: D gene, clone size, CDR3 length, V gene, J gene, CDR3 DNA, CDR3 protein. A D gene is named only where the DNA matches it firmly. The listing skips clone size in some rows; elsewhere it reads once, few, many or a size class.

NA	few	14	TRBV4-1	TRBJ2-7	TGTGCCAGCAGCCCTAGCTACCCTCCGGGCGAGCAGTACTTC	CASSPSYPPGEQYF
NA	NA	14	TRBV12-3/TRBV12-4	TRBJ2-3	TGTGCCAGCAGTGCGACAGAGGGAACAGATACGCAGTATTTT	CASSATEGTDTQYF
NA	once	13	TRBV7-9	TRBJ2-7	TGTGCCAGCAGCAGCATCGCGGTAGCTGAGCAGTACTTC	CASSSIAVAEQYF
NA	NA	16	TRBV11-3	TRBJ2-2	TGTGCCAGCAGCTTATTCCGGGGTACGAACACCGGGGAGCTGTTTTTT	CASSLFRGTNTGELFF
NA	NA	12	TRBV20-1	TRBJ1-2	TGCAGTGCTAGAGATCAGGTGAATGGCTACACCTTC	CSARDQVNGYTF
TRBD1	NA	14	TRBV7-2	TRBJ1-5	TGTGCCAGCACCCAGACAGGGGTCGATCAGCCCCAGCATTTT	CASTQTGVDQPQHF
TRBD2	NA	14	TRBV20-1	TRBJ2-3	TGCAGTGCTAGTATGAGCGGGAGGATAGATACGCAGTATTTT	CSASMSGRIDTQYF
NA	NA	15	TRBV28	TRBJ2-5	TGTGCCAGCAGTTTATTTCTGAGCGTCCAAGAGACCCAGTACTTC	CASSLFLSVQETQYF
TRBD2	many	16	TRBV7-8	TRBJ2-1	TGTGCCAGCAGCTTACTCGCGGGGGGGCACAACAATGAGCAGTTCTTC	CASSLLAGGHNNEQFF
NA	NA	19	TRBV13	TRBJ2-1	TGTGCCAGCAGCCTCTCCCGGTTAAGGAGGGGCTCTTTGTACAATGAGCAGTTCTTC	CASSLSRLRRGSLYNEQFF
TRBD2	NA	16	TRBV4-1	TRBJ2-3	TGCGCCAGCAGCCAAGTAAGCGGGGGTCTCACAGATACGCAGTATTTT	CASSQVSGGLTDTQYF
NA	few	18	TRBV4-3	TRBJ2-5	TGCGCCAGCAGCCAAGATACCAGCGGGTGGGCCCCCCAAGAGACCCAGTACTTC	CASSQDTSGWAPQETQYF
TRBD2	few	13	TRBV6-1	TRBJ2-7	TGTGCCAGCAGCCGACTAGCGGTTTACGAGCAGTACTTC	CASSRLAVYEQYF
TRBD1	NA	14	TRBV2	TRBJ2-7	TGTGCCAGCAGGGGGGACAGGGGTCCCTACGAGCAGTACTTC	CASRGDRGPYEQYF
NA	few	16	TRBV7-9	TRBJ1-5	TGTGCCAGCAGCTTAGGTCGAGACAGCGGAAATCAGCCCCAGCATTTT	CASSLGRDSGNQPQHF
TRBD1	NA	16	TRBV18	TRBJ1-2	TGTGCCAGCTCACGAGGACAGGGCCCTTCTAACTATGGCTACACCTTC	CASSRGQGPSNYGYTF
TRBD2	few	15	TRBV7-8	TRBJ2-2	TGTGCCAGCAGCTTTACAAGCGGGGCTACCGGGGAGCTGTTTTTT	CASSFTSGATGELFF
NA	NA	14	TRBV6-2/TRBV6-3	TRBJ2-1	TGTGCCAGCTCGGGGCCAGCTTTAGATCATGAGCAGTTCTTC	CASSGPALDHEQFF
NA	NA	15	TRBV5-1	TRBJ2-1	TGCGCCAGCAGCTCACCGGGGGTGACCTACAATGAGCAGTTCTTC	CASSSPGVTYNEQFF
NA	NA	14	TRBV15	TRBJ1-4	TGTGCCACCAGCAGCAGGGGAGTTAATGAAAAACTGTTTTTT	CATSSRGVNEKLFF
NA	many	14	TRBV7-8	TRBJ2-7	TGTGCCAGCTGTGAGAGCCGGGCCCCCTACGAGCAGTACTTC	CASCESRAPYEQYF
NA	NA	13	TRBV28	TRBJ2-1	TGTGCCAGCAGTACCGGGGTCCACAATGAGCAGTTCTTC	CASSTGVHNEQFF
NA	few	17	TRBV15	TRBJ1-6	TGTGCCACCAGCAGAGACCCTCCGGGACGGAATAATTCACCCCTCCACTTT	CATSRDPPGRNNSPLHF
NA	NA	12	TRBV15	TRBJ1-2	TGTGCCATTTCACAGGCTAACTATGGCTACACCTTC	CAISQANYGYTF
NA	NA	14	TRBV7-2	TRBJ2-1	TGTGCCAGCAGCGCATACGGGACTTACAATGAGCAGTTCTTC	CASSAYGTYNEQFF
NA	NA	13	TRBV29-1	TRBJ2-1	TGCAGCGTTGGCGGGGGCGGATACAATGAGCAGTTCTTC	CSVGGGGYNEQFF
TRBD1	NA	14	TRBV15	TRBJ2-1	TGTGCCACCAGGGGACAGAGCTCCTACAATGAGCAGTTCTTC	CATRGQSSYNEQFF
NA	NA	14	TRBV27	TRBJ1-6	TGTGCCAGCAGTTTCGGCAGGGGACAATCACCCCTCCACTTT	CASSFGRGQSPLHF
NA	few	15	TRBV7-2	TRBJ2-2	TGTGCCAGCAGCTTAGCGTGGGGCAACACCGGGGAGCTGTTTTTT	CASSLAWGNTGELFF
NA	NA	15	TRBV7-9	TRBJ1-3	TGTGCCAGCAGCTCCCAGTTGCAGGGGGGAAACACCATATATTTT	CASSSQLQGGNTIYF
NA	NA	15	TRBV6-6	TRBJ1-5	TGTGCCAGCAGCACCGACGGAGGGGGCAATCAGCCCCAGCATTTT	CASSTDGGGNQPQHF
TRBD1	NA	15	TRBV4-1	TRBJ2-7	TGCGCCAGCAGCCAAGCCCGGACAGGGCCCTACGAGCAGTACTTC	CASSQARTGPYEQYF
NA	NA	15	TRBV4-1	TRBJ2-7	TGCGCCAGCAGCCAAGAAGCCGCCAGCTCCTACGAGCAGTACTTC	CASSQEAASSYEQYF
TRBD2	NA	15	TRBV10-3	TRBJ2-1	TGTGCCATCCGCGACGGCGGGGGTGCGTCAAATGAGCAGTTCTTC	CAIRDGGGASNEQFF
NA	NA	16	TRBV12-3/TRBV12-4	TRBJ1-1	TGTGCCAGCAGTTTTTATCAGCCAATGGGGAACACTGAAGCTTTCTTT	CASSFYQPMGNTEAFF
NA	NA	15	TRBV7-2	TRBJ2-5	TGTGCCAGCAGCCCAGGGCCCTATCGTCGAAAGACCCAGTACTTC	CASSPGPYRRKTQYF
NA	NA	17	TRBV6-1	TRBJ1-2	TGTGCCAGCAGTTATAGTGGTTCAGGGTGGAATAACTATGGCTACACCTTC	CASSYSGSGWNNYGYTF
TRBD2	NA	16	TRBV7-2	TRBJ2-2	TGTGCCAGCAGCTTTTCCCTAGCGGGATCCACCGGGGAGCTGTTTTTT	CASSFSLAGSTGELFF
TRBD2	NA	15	TRBV19	TRBJ2-2	TGTGCCAGTAAACCACTAGCGGGAGAGTTCGGGGAGCTGTTTTTT	CASKPLAGEFGELFF
NA	NA	11	TRBV6-1	TRBJ1-1	TGTGCCAGCAGGCAGAACTCAAGAGCTTTCTTT	CASRQNSRAFF
NA	few	16	TRBV7-9	TRBJ2-7	TGTGCCAGCAGCTTAAACACCGGACAACTGGTCTACGAGCAGTACTTC	CASSLNTGQLVYEQYF
NA	NA	16	TRBV7-9	TRBJ2-1	TGTGCCAGCACCCTAGTGGGCTACCATTCCTACAATGAGCAGTTCTTC	CASTLVGYHSYNEQFF
NA	few	16	TRBV7-9	TRBJ1-4	TGTGCCAGCAGCTTAGAAGCAGGGGTTACTAATGAAAAACTGTTTTTT	CASSLEAGVTNEKLFF
NA	NA	13	TRBV7-2	TRBJ1-1	TGTGCCAGCAGCTTAGTTTCGGGTGACAGGGCTTTCTTT	CASSLVSGDRAFF
TRBD1	NA	15	TRBV6-6	TRBJ2-2	TGTGCCAGCAGAGTACGGGACAGACGCACCGGGGAGCTGTTTTTT	CASRVRDRRTGELFF
TRBD1	NA	16	TRBV15	TRBJ2-7	TGTGCCACCAGCAGAGATAGGACAGGGTTTTCCTACGAGCAGTACTTC	CATSRDRTGFSYEQYF
NA	NA	17	TRBV27	TRBJ2-5	TGTGCCAGCAGTCAGAGGGGCGGACGATATTTACAAGAGACCCAGTACTTC	CASSQRGGRYLQETQYF
TRBD1	NA	14	TRBV2	TRBJ1-5	TGTGCCAGCACCCAGGGGGCTAGGAGTCAGCCCCAGCATTTT	CASTQGARSQPQHF
NA	many	14	TRBV11-1	TRBJ2-6	TGTGCCAGCAGCCCCCCCGGGGGGGCCAACGTCCTGACTTTC	CASSPPGGANVLTF
TRBD1	few	14	TRBV7-2	TRBJ2-3	TGTGCCAGCAGCACGACAGGGATCACAGATACGCAGTATTTT	CASSTTGITDTQYF
NA	few	15	TRBV7-2	TRBJ1-3	TGTGCCAGCAGCTTATCGGGGCACTCTGGAAACACCATATATTTT	CASSLSGHSGNTIYF
NA	once	14	TRBV29-1	TRBJ2-2	TGCAGCGGCCGGACCGCTCCGAACACCGGGGAGCTGTTTTTT	CSGRTAPNTGELFF
TRBD2	NA	16	TRBV11-2	TRBJ2-1	TGTGCCAGCAGCTTAGATGTGGGGGGGGGGTACAATGAGCAGTTCTTC	CASSLDVGGGYNEQFF